This TCR beta chain originates from a study of cytomegalovirus exposure and HLA in healthy donors. This PCR relied on a set of 60 Vbeta primers and 13 Jbeta primers. The protocol was immunoSEQ multiplex PCR, while the TCRdb copy is restricted to in-frame clones and leaves out a portion. Here the sample spans about 110,000 clones, around 77% being singletons. V lost 3 bases and J lost 1; bases outside the gene matches: 4. Looked up from germline, CDR1 is MNHEY and CDR2 is SMNVEV (reference sequence). The CDR3 spans 15 residues. The sequenced sample was PBMCs. The source is a woman aged 25 to 39 in good health and CMV-seropositive. This chain links TRBV27 with TRBJ2-7; 9 bases align to TRBD2. CDR3 residues: CASSFERGASYEQYF. The CDR3 DNA reads TGTGCCAGCAGTTTCGAGCGGGGGGCGTCCTACGAGCAGTACTTC.